Listed below are T cell receptor beta chains from one sample, sequenced in a study of blood T cell repertoires in COVID-19. Sequencing was performed with immunoSEQ multiplex PCR; in TCRdb, only in-frame clones are kept and a portion is missing. The sample contains roughly 380,000 clones, about 91% of which appear only once. The sample taken for sequencing was peripheral blood. These receptors were taken from a middle-aged woman with COVID-19, enrolled during active disease. CDR3s include the opening cysteine and the closing phenylalanine or tryptophan. A D gene is named only where the DNA matches it firmly. Size values are once, few and many counts, or a class for expanded clones, and some rows have none.

D gene,V gene,clone size,J gene,CDR3 DNA,CDR3 protein
-,TRBV6-4,many,TRBJ2-6,TGTGCCAGCAGTGACGACACGTCTGGGGCCAACGTCCTGACTTTC,CASSDDTSGANVLTF
-,TRBV5-1,once,TRBJ1-4,TGCGCCAGCAGCGATCCAACAGGGTGGGATGGTGAAAAACTGTTTTTT,CASSDPTGWDGEKLFF
TRBD1,TRBV18,-,TRBJ1-1,TGTGCCAGCTCACTGAATTCCGGGACAGGGGAAACTGAAGCTTTCTTT,CASSLNSGTGETEAFF
-,TRBV12-5,-,TRBJ1-1,TGTGCTAGTGGTTTTGGGGGCTTGGCTTTCTTT,CASGFGGLAFF
-,TRBV9,-,TRBJ1-1,TGTGCCAGCAGCGTAGACCAGCGGATGGGGAACACTGAAGCTTTCTTT,CASSVDQRMGNTEAFF
-,TRBV6-1,-,TRBJ1-1,TGTGCCAGCAGTGATCCTCCGAACACTGAAGCTTTCTTT,CASSDPPNTEAFF
TRBD1,TRBV29-1,-,TRBJ2-3,TGCAGCGTGAAGGACACAGGGGGCAAAGATACGCAGTATTTT,CSVKDTGGKDTQYF
TRBD2,TRBV18,-,TRBJ2-1,TGTGCCAGCTCACCACTAGCGGGAGCCAATGAGCAGTTCTTC,CASSPLAGANEQFF
-,TRBV27,-,TRBJ2-1,TGTGCCAGCAGACGGACAGTAAACAATGAGCAGTTCTTC,CASRRTVNNEQFF
-,TRBV27,-,TRBJ1-5,TGTGCCAGCAGTTTAGCAGGGGCGGCTCAGCCCCAGCATTTT,CASSLAGAAQPQHF
TRBD2,TRBV27,-,TRBJ2-1,TGTGCCAGCAGTTTGGGAGGGGAGGGCGAGCAGTTCTTC,CASSLGGEGEQFF
TRBD1,TRBV6-5,-,TRBJ1-6,TGTGCCAGTTCGGACAGGTTTAATTCACCCCTCCACTTT,CASSDRFNSPLHF
-,TRBV28,-,TRBJ1-2,TGTGCCAGCAGTTTAGATCCAGCTAACTATGGCTACACCTTC,CASSLDPANYGYTF
-,TRBV7-2,-,TRBJ1-5,TGTGCCAGCAGCTTCTCTTCAGGGGGCAATCAGCCCCAGCATTTT,CASSFSSGGNQPQHF
TRBD1,TRBV7-2,-,TRBJ1-2,TGTGCCAGCAGTTCAGGGGGCGTAATCCATGGCTACACCTTC,CASSSGGVIHGYTF
TRBD2,TRBV6-1,-,TRBJ2-1,TGTGCCAGCAGCCGGGGACTAGCGGGAGGGGATGAGCAGTTCTTC,CASSRGLAGGDEQFF
-,TRBV2,-,TRBJ1-1,TGTGCCAGCGGGACGGACAGGAACACTGAAGCTTTCTTT,CASGTDRNTEAFF
-,TRBV19,-,TRBJ1-6,TGTGCCAGTACTGTGGGGAGCTCCTATAATTCACCCCTCCACTTT,CASTVGSSYNSPLHF
TRBD2,TRBV7-8,-,TRBJ2-1,TGTGCCAGCAGCTTAGAGGTGGCGGGAGGGCGATACAATGAGCAGTTCTTC,CASSLEVAGGRYNEQFF
TRBD1,TRBV3-1/TRBV3-2,-,TRBJ1-3,TGTGCCAGCAGCCCCAAGAAGGGACAGGGAGTCTTAGGAGAAGGAAACACCATATATTTT,CASSPKKGQGVLGEGNTIYF